These 5 T cell receptor beta chains came from one sample sequenced in a study of PD-1 blockade in classical Hodgkin lymphoma. With no exception, relapse followed autologous stem cell transplantation in all patients, and brentuximab vedotin exposure varied. Some clones are missing from TCRdb's copy, which holds only in-frame ones; the method was immunoSEQ multiplex PCR. The table lists thousands of clones, roughly 79% of them singletons, with about 37% in the top ten. The specimen was peripheral blood mononuclear cells (PBMCs), collected before the second cycle of nivolumab. All receptors derive from a human donor with classical Hodgkin lymphoma.

The chain carries TRBV5-6 and TRBJ2-6, with D tentatively TRBD2 (5 bases). The germline V gene has CDR1 SGHDT and CDR2 YYEEEE. Trimming took 1 base from V and 0 from J, leaving 8 bases between them. The CDR3 runs 16 residues. CDR3 sequence reads: CASSLLGSSGANVLTF. The CDR3 DNA sequence: TGTGCCAGCAGCTTGTTAGGGAGCTCTGGGGCCAACGTCCTGACTTTC.

This clone was recorded only once. CDR3 protein: CASSQADRDMNEQFF. CDR3 nucleotide sequence: TGCGCCAGCAGCCAGGCCGACAGGGACATGAATGAGCAGTTCTTC. This sequence joins TRBV4-3 and TRBJ2-1; 7 bases align to TRBD1. The CDR3 runs to 15 residues. Germline V gene data show CDR1 as LGHNA and CDR2 as YSLEER. V was pared by 3 bases and J by 7 bases, with 9 bases of the junction left unmatched.

This chain connects TRBV4-2 to TRBJ1-2; D gene ambiguous. Trimming left V 0 bases short and J 4 bases short, with 12 bases between. The CDR3 runs 15 residues. The germline V gene encodes CDR1 LGHNA and CDR2 YNFKEQ. The CDR3 is CASSQDGEGGYGYTF. The CDR3 coding sequence is TGTGCCAGCAGCCAAGATGGGGAGGGCGGCTATGGCTACACCTTC.

The gene calls are TRBV5-8 and TRBJ1-1; D might be TRBD1 (5 bases). Germline V CDR1 and CDR2: SGHTS, YDEGEE. V was shortened by 4 bases and J by 0 bases, with 13 bases between the two germline ends. The CDR3 is 15 residues long. CDR3 protein: CASSRGVTMNTEAFF. DNA for the CDR3: TGTGCCAGCAGCCGGGGGGTCACAATGAACACTGAAGCTTTCTTT. The full variable domain, its missing parts supplied by reference TRBV5-8 and TRBJ1-1, is EAGVTQSPTHLIKTRGQQATLRCSPISGHTSVYWYQQALGLGLQFLLWYDEGEERNRGNFPPRFSGRQFPNYSSELNVNALELEDSALYLCASSRGVTMNTEAFFGQGTRLTVV.

This chain links TRBV5-1 with TRBJ2-7, with TRBD1 matching over 9 bases. CDR1 and CDR2 from the germline V gene are SGHRS and YFSETQ. The CDR3 loop spans 15 amino acids. With V trimmed by 4 bases and J by 3 bases, 8 bases remained unmatched. The CDR3 reads CASSPNGQGIYEQYF. CDR3 nucleotides: TGCGCCAGCAGCCCAAACGGACAGGGGATCTACGAGCAGTACTTC.